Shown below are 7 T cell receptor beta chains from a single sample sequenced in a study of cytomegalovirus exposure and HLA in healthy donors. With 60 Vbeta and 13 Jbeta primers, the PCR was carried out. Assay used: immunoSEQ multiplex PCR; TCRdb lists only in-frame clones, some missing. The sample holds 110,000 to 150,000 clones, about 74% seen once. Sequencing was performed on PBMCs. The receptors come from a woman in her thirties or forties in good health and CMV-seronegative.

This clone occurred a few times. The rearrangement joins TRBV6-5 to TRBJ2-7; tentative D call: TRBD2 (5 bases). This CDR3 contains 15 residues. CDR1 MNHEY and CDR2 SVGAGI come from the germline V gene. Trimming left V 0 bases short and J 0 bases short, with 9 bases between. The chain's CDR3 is CASSYSGVSSYEQYF. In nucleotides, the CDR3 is TGTGCCAGCAGTTACTCCGGGGTATCCTCCTACGAGCAGTACTTC.

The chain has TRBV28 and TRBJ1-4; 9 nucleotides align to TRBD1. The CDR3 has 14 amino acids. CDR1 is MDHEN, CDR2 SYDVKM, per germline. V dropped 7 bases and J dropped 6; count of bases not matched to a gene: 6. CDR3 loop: CASTWTGADEKLFF. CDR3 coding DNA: TGTGCCAGCACCTGGACAGGGGCGGATGAAAAACTGTTTTTT.

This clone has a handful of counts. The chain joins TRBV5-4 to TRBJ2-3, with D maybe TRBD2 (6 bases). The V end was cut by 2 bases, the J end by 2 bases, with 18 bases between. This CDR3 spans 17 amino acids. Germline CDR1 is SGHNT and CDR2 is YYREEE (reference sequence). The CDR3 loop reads CASSLMVRGGYTDTQYF. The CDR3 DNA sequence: TGTGCCAGCAGCTTAATGGTACGAGGAGGGTACACAGATACGCAGTATTTT.

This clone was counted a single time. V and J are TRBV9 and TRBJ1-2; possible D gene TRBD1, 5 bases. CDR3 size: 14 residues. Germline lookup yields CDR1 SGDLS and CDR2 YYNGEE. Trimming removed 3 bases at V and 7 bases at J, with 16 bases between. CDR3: CASSADPGLSGYTF. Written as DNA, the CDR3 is TGTGCCAGCAGCGCCGACCCAGGGTTATCTGGCTACACCTTC.

CDR3 sequence reads: CASSVGALGDYEQYF. CDR3 DNA sequence: TGTGCCAGCAGCGTAGGAGCCCTAGGGGACTACGAGCAGTACTTC. This chain uses TRBV9 with TRBJ2-7, with D perhaps TRBD1 (5 bases). Trimming took 0 bases from V and 3 from J, leaving 13 bases between them. The CDR3 sequence is 15 residues long. From germline, CDR1 is SGDLS and CDR2 YYNGEE.

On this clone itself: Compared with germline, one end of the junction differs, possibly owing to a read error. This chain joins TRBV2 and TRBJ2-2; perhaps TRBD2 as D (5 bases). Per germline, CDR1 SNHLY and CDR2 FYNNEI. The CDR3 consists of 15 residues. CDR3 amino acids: CASREGLGDTGELFF. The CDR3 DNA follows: TGTGCCAGCAGGGAAGGGCTGGGAGACACCGGGGAGCTGTTTTTT.

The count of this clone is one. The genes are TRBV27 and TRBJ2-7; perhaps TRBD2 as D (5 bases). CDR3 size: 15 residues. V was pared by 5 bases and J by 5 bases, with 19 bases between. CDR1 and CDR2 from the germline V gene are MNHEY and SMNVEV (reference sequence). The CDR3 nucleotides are TGTGCCAGCAGTCCATCGAGGGTTTCGGTGGACGAGCAGTACTTC. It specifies CASSPSRVSVDEQYF.